One sample yielded the 2 T cell receptor beta chains listed below, sequenced in a study of blood T cell repertoires in COVID-19. Produced via immunoSEQ multiplex PCR; TCRdb's table is partial and in-frame only. The sample lists 150,000 or so clones, 70% to 80% occurring once. The specimen sequenced was peripheral blood. Receptor source: a woman in her forties or fifties with active or convalescent COVID-19.

The DNA of the CDR3 is TGCAGCGTTGTTTGGGAGCCCGTGGGAGAGACCCAGTACTTC. It yields the protein CSVVWEPVGETQYF. This rearrangement joins TRBV29-1 to TRBJ2-5, with TRBD2 as a possible D gene (5 bases). Germline V gene lookup returns CDR1 SQVTM and CDR2 ANQGSEA. CDR3 length: 14 residues. Trimming took 4 bases from V and 4 from J, leaving 16 bases between them.

The V and J genes are TRBV19 and TRBJ2-2, with a tentative D call TRBD1 (6 bases). Deletions cut 4 bases from V and 4 bases from J, with 16 bases between. CDR3 length equals 16 residues. Germline V gives CDR1 LNHDA, CDR2 SQIVND (reference sequence). This CDR3 reads CASSTQGRSGTGELFF. In DNA form, the CDR3 reads TGTGCCAGTAGTACTCAGGGGCGGTCTGGCACCGGGGAGCTGTTTTTT.